Listed here are 14 T cell receptor beta chains from one sample, sequenced in a study of T cells in Graves' hyperthyroidism and ophthalmopathy. RNA transcripts gave rise to amplified TCR beta CDR3 regions. Carried out on the TCR CDR3, a first-round RT-PCR used the HTBI primer set. TCRdb independently ran MiXCR on the multiplex PCR reads; one entry per CDR3 protein. The sample has a few hundred thousand distinct CDR3 sequences; roughly 22% are singletons. Material for sequencing was blood. These receptors were collected from a woman aged 70 to 79 with Graves' ophthalmopathy.

As to this clonotype: Since a much larger clone is just one base distant, this may be a read error. This chain connects TRBV10-3 to TRBJ2-3; a possible D gene is TRBD2 (6 bases). The CDR3 contains 14 residues. CDR1 and CDR2 (germline): ENHRY, SYGVKD. CDR3 amino acids: CAIKSPTSTDTRYF. The CDR3 DNA follows: TGTGCCATCAAGAGCCCTACTAGCACAGATACGCGGTATTTT.

This rearrangement joins TRBV13 to TRBJ2-7, with D possibly matching TRBD1 (6 bases). V lost 5 bases to trimming and J lost 7 bases, with 15 bases between them. The CDR3 is 13 residues long. Germline CDR1 and CDR2: PRHDT and FYEKMQ (reference sequence). This CDR3 reads CASSPRQALEQYF. The CDR3 DNA sequence: TGTGCCAGCAGCCCCAGACAGGCACTGGAGCAGTACTTC.

This clonotype was recorded at least ten times. The V call is TRBV18, the J call TRBJ1-1; tentatively, D is TRBD1 (6 bases). Trimming shortened V by 8 bases and J by 1 base, and 14 bases separated the two germline ends. The length of the CDR3 is 14 residues. Germline lookup yields CDR1 KGHSH and CDR2 LQKENI. In DNA, the CDR3 is TGTGCCAGCAGCCCACGGACAGCGAACACTGAAGCTTTCTTT. The encoded protein is CASSPRTANTEAFF.

This clonotype was detected many times. This sequence joins TRBV7-9 and TRBJ1-2, with D perhaps TRBD1 (6 bases). V was pared by 1 base and J by 6 bases, with 12 bases between. There are 14 residues in the CDR3. Germline V CDR1 and CDR2: SEHNR, FQNEAQ (reference sequence). The CDR3 sequence is CASSLGRRGHGYTF. The CDR3 nucleotides are TGTGCCAGCAGCTTAGGGCGGCGGGGGCATGGCTACACCTTC.

This clonotype was seen at least ten times. The rearrangement joins TRBV2 to TRBJ1-5, with a weak D call TRBD1 (5 bases). The CDR3 has 15 residues. Germline CDR1 reads SNHLY; CDR2 reads FYNNEI. The V end was cut by 2 bases, the J end by 7 bases, with 15 bases between. The CDR3 DNA reads TGTGCCAGCAGTGAATTCTTTGCAGGGCGACAGCCCCAGCATTTT. This encodes CASSEFFAGRQPQHF.

This clonotype was detected a few times. V gene TRBV11-2 combines with J gene TRBJ2-1; D not certain. CDR1 is SGHAT, CDR2 FQNNGV, per germline. Trimming removed 0 bases from V and 7 bases from J, with 13 bases in between. CDR3 length equals 15 residues. CDR3 sequence: CASSLDRVSGNEQFF. The CDR3 nucleotides are TGTGCCAGCAGCTTAGATCGGGTTTCGGGTAATGAGCAGTTCTTC.

In the case of this clonotype: The missing conserved phenylalanine or tryptophan at the end of this CDR3 makes a read error likely. The genes are TRBV4-3 and TRBJ2-2, with TRBD1 identical over 7 bases. Losses at the gene ends were 5 bases for V and 0 bases for J; bases not matched to a gene: 3. The germline CDR1 and CDR2 sequences are LGHNA and YSLEER. The CDR3 covers 15 residues. This CDR3 is CASSVGQANTGELFL. The CDR3 bases are TGCGCCAGCAGCGTCGGACAGGCGAACACCGGGGAGCTGTTTCTT.

The DNA for the CDR3 is TGCGCCAGCAGCTTGAGCAGGGTGTGGTCACCCCTCCACTTT. This encodes CASSLSRVWSPLHF. The chain couples TRBV5-1 to TRBJ1-6, with D maybe TRBD1 (5 bases). Trimming removed 1 base at V and 10 bases at J, with 12 bases between. Germline V gene data show CDR1 as SGHRS and CDR2 as YFSETQ. CDR3 size: 14 residues.

This clonotype was detected a few times. This chain uses TRBV7-9 with TRBJ2-2; D not resolved. Trimming took 3 bases from V and 6 from J, leaving 5 bases between them. This CDR3 is 12 amino acids long. In germline, CDR1 is SEHNR, CDR2 FQNEAQ (reference sequence). The CDR3 spells CASSFASGELFF. Written as DNA, the CDR3 is TGTGCCAGCAGCTTTGCCTCCGGGGAGCTGTTTTTT.

The chain employs TRBV5-1 and TRBJ2-1; D might be TRBD1 (5 bases). The CDR3 length is 15 residues. The germline V and J ends were trimmed by 4 bases and 3 bases, with 14 bases remaining between them. CDR1 is SGHRS, CDR2 YFSETQ, per germline. The DNA of the CDR3 is TGCGCCAGCAGCCGGAACAGGCGAATCTACAATGAGCAGTTCTTC. Protein sequence: CASSRNRRIYNEQFF.

J is TRBJ1-1 and V is TRBV9, with 7 bases fitting TRBD1. The CDR3 is made up of 18 amino acids. V was pared by 6 bases and J by 0 bases, with 17 bases of the junction left unmatched. From germline, CDR1 is SGDLS and CDR2 YYNGEE. The CDR3 DNA is TGTGCCAGCACCGGACCAGGTGGGGGACAGTCCATGAACACTGAAGCTTTCTTT. Encoded protein: CASTGPGGGQSMNTEAFF. Together with reference TRBV9 and TRBJ1-1, the CDR3 gives the full variable domain: DSGVTQTPKHLITATGQRVTLRCSPRSGDLSVYWYQQSLDQGLQFLIQYYNGEERAKGNILERFSAQQFPDLHSELNLSSLELGDSALYFCASTGPGGGQSMNTEAFFGQGTRLTVV.

This clonotype has just a few counts. The chain has TRBV20-1 and TRBJ2-1, with 12 nucleotides matching TRBD2. CDR3 size: 16 residues. Trimming removed 3 bases from V and 9 bases from J; junction bases left unmatched: 12. CDR1 is DFQATT, CDR2 SNEGSKA, per germline (reference sequence). As DNA, the CDR3 is TGCAGTGCTAGCGATACAGCCGGGACTAGCGGGCGTGAGCAGTTCTTC. This codes for CSASDTAGTSGREQFF.

This clonotype was counted at least ten times. The DNA for the CDR3 is TGTGCCAGCAGCCCCGGACTAGCGGTTGAGCAGTTCTTC. Its protein is CASSPGLAVEQFF. The chain has TRBV7-3 and TRBJ2-1, with 10 bases fitting TRBD2. This CDR3 has 13 residues. J was trimmed by 9 bases and V by 5 bases; bases with no gene match: 4. In germline, CDR1 is SGHTA, CDR2 FQGTGA.

This clonotype turned up a few times. The CDR3 DNA is TGCGCCAGCAGCTTGGCCGGACAGGGAGGATTCGGCTACACCTTC. Translated, it gives CASSLAGQGGFGYTF. V usage is TRBV5-1 and J usage is TRBJ1-2; 8 nucleotides match TRBD1. J was trimmed by 8 bases and V by 0 bases; bases with no gene match: 9. This CDR3 spans 15 amino acids. Looked up from germline, CDR1 is SGHRS and CDR2 is YFSETQ.